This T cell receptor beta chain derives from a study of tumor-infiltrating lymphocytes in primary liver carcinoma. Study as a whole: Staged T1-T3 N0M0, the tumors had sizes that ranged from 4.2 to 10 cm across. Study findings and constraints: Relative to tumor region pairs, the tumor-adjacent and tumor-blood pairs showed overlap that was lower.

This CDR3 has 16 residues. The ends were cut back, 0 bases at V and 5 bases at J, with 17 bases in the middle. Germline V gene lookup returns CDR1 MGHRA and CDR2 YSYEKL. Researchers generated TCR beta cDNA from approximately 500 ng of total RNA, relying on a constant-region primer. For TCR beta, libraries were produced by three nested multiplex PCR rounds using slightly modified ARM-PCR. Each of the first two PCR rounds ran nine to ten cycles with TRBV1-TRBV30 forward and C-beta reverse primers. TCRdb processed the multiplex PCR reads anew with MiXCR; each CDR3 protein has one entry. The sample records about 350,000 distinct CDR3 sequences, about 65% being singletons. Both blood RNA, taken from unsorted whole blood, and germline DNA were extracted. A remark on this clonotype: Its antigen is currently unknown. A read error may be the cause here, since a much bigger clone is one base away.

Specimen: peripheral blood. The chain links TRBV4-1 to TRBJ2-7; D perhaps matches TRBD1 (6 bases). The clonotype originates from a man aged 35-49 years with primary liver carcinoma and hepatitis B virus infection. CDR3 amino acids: CASSQEGNRVLNEQYF. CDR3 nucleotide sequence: TGCGCCAGCAGCCAAGAAGGGAACAGGGTCTTAAACGAGCAGTACTTC.